This T cell receptor (beta chain) was sequenced in a study of blood T cell repertoires in COVID-19. Across the whole study: Sources were T cells, B-cell-depleted T cells, or PBMCs; the material itself was cDNA or gDNA.

Libraries were prepared by immunoSEQ multiplex PCR; TCRdb keeps only in-frame clonotypes and omits some of them. The table has more than 200,000 clones, 84% seen once. Cohort 3 recovered donors had two negative PCRs, clearance, or symptom resolution. Sample: PBMCs or T cells enriched from blood (not recorded which). The origin of this receptor is a man in his sixties who had recovered from COVID-19.

The CDR3 sequence is CASSLANSYEQYF. CDR3 sequence (DNA): TGCGCCAGCAGCTTGGCAAACAGCTACGAGCAGTACTTC. The chain combines TRBV5-1 with TRBJ2-7; D unclear. The CDR3 is 13 amino acids. Trimming cost V 0 bases and J 3 bases, with 7 bases left between them. The V gene's germline CDR1 is SGHRS and CDR2 YFSETQ.